One sample yielded the 28 T cell receptor beta chains listed below, sequenced in a study of shared clonotypes between healthy human individuals. Only in-frame clones appear in the TCRdb table, and some are missing; sequencing was by immunoSEQ multiplex PCR. The sample includes about 2.3 million clones, more than 80% of them seen just once. The sequenced sample consisted of naive CD4+ T cells from PBMCs. Subset here: CD45RA+ positively selected. Source of these receptors: a man aged 18 to 30 in good health. Some clones in this sample may be carry-over from other donors' samples.

This chain links TRBV16 with TRBJ2-6, with 8 bases fitting TRBD1. There are 16 residues in the CDR3. Trimming cost V 4 bases and J 0 bases; bases outside gene matches: 2. Germline V lookup: CDR1 KGHSY, CDR2 FQNENV. The CDR3 DNA reads TGTGCCAGCAGCCCGACAGGGGTCTCTGGGGCCAACGTCCTGACTTTC. Protein sequence: CASSPTGVSGANVLTF.

The chain combines TRBV5-1 with TRBJ2-7; D is undetermined. The CDR3 is 14 residues long. The V gene lost 4 bases and the J gene lost 1 base, with 12 bases spanning the gap. Germline-derived CDR1 and CDR2 are SGHRS and YFSETQ. The CDR3 coding sequence is TGCGCCAGCAGCCCCGAGGCGACGTCCTACGAGCAGTACTTC. As protein: CASSPEATSYEQYF.

This chain connects TRBV10-1 to TRBJ2-1; TRBD2 aligns across 8 bases. Germline CDR1 and CDR2: WNHNN and SYGVQD (reference sequence). J lost 15 bases, V lost 6 bases, and 22 bases had no gene match. The CDR3 runs to 16 residues. The CDR3: CASSGRIVAGPLLAFF. The DNA of the CDR3 is TGCGCCAGCAGCGGTCGGATCGTAGCGGGACCCCTCCTGGCGTTCTTC.

V gene TRBV6-6 combines with J gene TRBJ1-5; D not certain. V gave up 6 bases and J gave up 6 bases, with 18 bases separating them. The V gene's germline CDR1 is MNHNY and CDR2 SVGAGI (reference sequence). The CDR3 has 15 amino acids. The CDR3: CASSPQAGNSQPQHF. CDR3 coding DNA: TGTGCCAGCAGCCCCCAGGCGGGTAATAGTCAGCCCCAGCATTTT.

The gene calls are TRBV19 and TRBJ1-1; 10 nucleotides line up with TRBD1. Trimming cost V 8 bases and J 4 bases; bases outside gene matches: 10. The V gene's germline CDR1 is LNHDA and CDR2 SQIVND (reference sequence). The CDR3 is 15 residues long. The CDR3 DNA follows: TGTGCCAGTCCTAAACCGGGACAGGGGATCACTGAAGCTTTCTTT. Its translation: CASPKPGQGITEAFF.

The J gene is TRBJ2-5, the V gene TRBV7-2; possible D gene TRBD1, 5 bases. Germline V CDR1 and CDR2: SGHTA, FQGNSA. The CDR3 totals 15 residues. V was shortened by 3 bases and J by 7 bases, with 18 bases between the two germline ends. The CDR3 region has the DNA TGTGCCAGCAGCTTGTTAGGGGCAGGGCTGGGGACCCAGTACTTC. It specifies CASSLLGAGLGTQYF.

Concerning this clone itself: Other nucleotide sequences in the sample specify the same CDR3. The chain employs TRBV6-5 and TRBJ2-1; 7 positions match TRBD2. The J segment lost 1 base and the V segment lost 2 bases, leaving 5 bases of the junction unmatched. The CDR3 is 16 amino acids. CDR1 and CDR2 (germline): MNHEY, SVGAGI. The CDR3: CASSYGGGGSYNEQFF. CDR3 coding DNA: TGTGCCAGCAGTTACGGGGGGGGAGGGTCCTACAATGAGCAGTTCTTC.

Worth noting for this clone: Distinct nucleotide sequences in the sample also encode this CDR3. CDR3 nucleotide sequence: TGTGCCAGCAGTAGGACGGCCTACGAGCAGTACTTC. This translates into CASSRTAYEQYF. The chain links TRBV2 to TRBJ2-7; no definite D call. CDR3 size: 12 residues. Germline loops: CDR1 SNHLY, CDR2 FYNNEI. V lost 5 bases, J lost 2 bases, and 7 bases lay in between.

Of note for this clone: The junction does not match germline at one end; this may be a read error. Other nucleotide sequences in the sample specify the same CDR3. The chain employs TRBV4-1 and TRBJ1-4, with D maybe TRBD1 (6 bases). CDR1 MGHRA and CDR2 YSYEKL come from the germline V gene. The CDR3 is 14 residues long. The CDR3: CASSQTQGGEKLFF. The CDR3 region has the DNA TGCGCCAGTAGCCAAACACAGGGAGGTGAAAAACTGTTTTTT.

The gene calls are TRBV18 and TRBJ2-3; a possible D gene is TRBD1 (6 bases). CDR1 and CDR2 from the germline V gene are KGHSH and LQKENI. The V end lost 3 bases, the J end lost 4 bases, and 11 bases lay between the germline ends. The CDR3 totals 14 residues. In nucleotides, the CDR3 is TGTGCCAGCTCACCCGCAGGGGTTTCAGATACGCAGTATTTT. Translated: CASSPAGVSDTQYF. The full variable domain, with the rest looked up from reference TRBV18 and TRBJ2-3, is NAGVMQNPRHLVRRRGQEARLRCSPMKGHSHVYWYRQLPEEGLKFMVYLQKENIIDESGMPKERFSAEFPKEGPSILRIQQVVRGDSAAYFCASSPAGVSDTQYFGPGTRLTVL.

This chain links TRBV9 with TRBJ2-1; TRBD2 agrees at 9 bases. V lost 2 bases and J lost 3; bases outside the gene matches: 6. Germline V gene sequence: CDR1 SGDLS, CDR2 YYNGEE. CDR3 size: 16 residues. This CDR3 reads CASSVSGSGIYNEQFF. The CDR3 DNA reads TGTGCCAGCAGCGTTAGCGGGAGTGGGATCTACAATGAGCAGTTCTTC.

The V and J genes are TRBV5-4 and TRBJ2-5; D might be TRBD2 (6 bases). From germline, CDR1 is SGHNT and CDR2 YYREEE (reference sequence). The V and J ends lost 4 bases and 3 bases respectively, with 7 bases between them. The CDR3 spans 12 residues. Here the CDR3 DNA reads TGTGCCAGCAGCCGGGGGAAAGAGACCCAGTACTTC. This gives the protein CASSRGKETQYF.

This chain links TRBV4-3 with TRBJ2-5; 14 nucleotides line up with TRBD2. CDR1 and CDR2 from the germline V gene are LGHNA and YSLEER. With V trimmed by 1 base and J by 4 bases, 5 bases remained unmatched. The CDR3 extends over 17 amino acids. CDR3 DNA: TGCGCCAGCAGCCAAGGAGGACTAGCGGGAGGTGGAGAGACCCAGTACTTC. Translation gives CASSQGGLAGGGETQYF.

A word on this clone: Other DNA sequences of this sample code for an identical CDR3. J is TRBJ1-1 and V is TRBV5-1; D is unresolved. The germline V gene has CDR1 SGHRS and CDR2 YFSETQ. Trimming stripped 0 bases from V and 3 bases from J, with 3 bases between. The length of the CDR3 is 12 residues. As DNA, the CDR3 is TGCGCCAGCAGCTTGGGGTACACTGAAGCTTTCTTT. Protein: CASSLGYTEAFF.

V and J are TRBV19 and TRBJ1-5, with a weak D call TRBD1 (6 bases). The germline V gene has CDR1 LNHDA and CDR2 SQIVND (reference sequence). The CDR3 is 15 amino acids. Trimming took 6 bases from V and 5 from J, leaving 17 bases between them. CDR3 loop: CASSGRQGQYQPQHF. The CDR3 DNA is TGTGCCAGTAGCGGGCGGCAGGGGCAATATCAGCCCCAGCATTTT.

This chain connects TRBV2 to TRBJ2-5, with 9 nucleotides matching TRBD1. V shed 5 bases, J shed 1 base, and the junction held 5 bases outside the gene matches. CDR1 SNHLY and CDR2 FYNNEI come from the germline V gene. The CDR3 sequence is 15 residues long. The CDR3 spells CASSWDRAIQETQYF. In DNA form, the CDR3 reads TGTGCCAGCAGTTGGGACAGGGCCATCCAAGAGACCCAGTACTTC.

The rearrangement links TRBV7-8 to TRBJ1-5, with D uncertain. Germline CDR1 and CDR2: SGHVS and FQNEAQ. CDR3 length equals 13 residues. With 2 bases removed from V and 4 bases from J, the gap between germline ends came to 6 bases. The CDR3 DNA is TGTGCCAGCAGCTTACGGCTGAATCAGCCCCAGCATTTT. Translation: CASSLRLNQPQHF.

The chain is built from TRBV5-1 and TRBJ2-3; D unclear. This CDR3 is 17 amino acids long. From germline, CDR1 is SGHRS and CDR2 YFSETQ. V was shortened by 4 bases and J by 0 bases, with 18 bases between the two germline ends. The CDR3 nucleotides are TGCGCCAGCAGCCAACTGACTCACTACGCTAGCACAGATACGCAGTATTTT. This gives the protein CASSQLTHYASTDTQYF. The full variable domain, completed using reference TRBV5-1 and TRBJ2-3, is KAGVTQTPRYLIKTRGQQVTLSCSPISGHRSVSWYQQTPGQGLQFLFEYFSETQRNKGNFPGRFSGRQFSNSRSEMNVSTLELGDSALYLCASSQLTHYASTDTQYFGPGTRLTVL.

The chain carries TRBV28 and TRBJ1-4, with D unclear. CDR1 MDHEN and CDR2 SYDVKM come from the germline V gene. V lost 10 bases, J lost 5 bases, and 11 bases lay in between. This CDR3 contains 12 residues. The DNA for the CDR3 is TGTGCCATCGGGCAGCTAAATGAAAAACTGTTTTTT. This encodes CAIGQLNEKLFF.

This chain joins TRBV29-1 and TRBJ2-7; 7 bases agree with TRBD1. This CDR3 has 13 residues. The V and J ends lost 6 bases and 2 bases, in that order; junction bases with no gene match: 7. From germline, CDR1 is SQVTM and CDR2 ANQGSEA. In nucleotides, the CDR3 is TGCAGCGTCCCCGGACAGGTAGCCTACGAGCAGTACTTC. This translates into CSVPGQVAYEQYF.

In the case of this clone: The sample holds other DNA sequences that translate to the same CDR3. The chain couples TRBV5-1 to TRBJ2-3; 11 positions agree with TRBD2. Trimming removed 0 bases from V and 6 bases from J; junction bases left unmatched: 6. Germline values: CDR1 SGHRS, CDR2 YFSETQ. The CDR3 loop spans 16 amino acids. The CDR3 sequence: CASSLVSGRAPDTQYF. The CDR3 DNA follows: TGCGCCAGCAGCTTGGTTAGCGGGAGGGCCCCGGATACGCAGTATTTT.

The chain carries TRBV7-9 and TRBJ2-1; D might be TRBD2 (6 bases). This CDR3 has 16 amino acids. V lost 5 bases, J lost 0 bases, and 14 bases lay in between. Germline loops: CDR1 SEHNR, CDR2 FQNEAQ (reference sequence). The CDR3 sequence: CASSLLARSSYNEQFF. CDR3 DNA sequence: TGTGCCAGCAGCCTCCTAGCGCGAAGCTCCTACAATGAGCAGTTCTTC.

Concerning this clone: Other DNA sequences in this sample translate to the same CDR3. The chain links TRBV28 to TRBJ1-1; perhaps TRBD1 as D (5 bases). The ends were cut back, 8 bases at V and 4 bases at J, with 14 bases in the middle. The CDR3 has 13 amino acids. Germline loops: CDR1 MDHEN, CDR2 SYDVKM. CDR3 loop: CASLGERGTEAFF. The CDR3 nucleotides read TGTGCCAGCCTGGGGGAAAGGGGCACTGAAGCTTTCTTT. Based on the CDR3 plus reference TRBV28 and TRBJ1-1, the full variable domain is DVKVTQSSRYLVKRTGEKVFLECVQDMDHENMFWYRQDPGLGLRLIYFSYDVKMKEKGDIPEGYSVSREKKERFSLILESASTNQTSMYLCASLGERGTEAFFGQGTRLTVV.

The chain joins TRBV5-1 to TRBJ2-2; the match to TRBD2 covers 10 bases. The CDR3 is 20 amino acids. Per germline, CDR1 SGHRS and CDR2 YFSETQ. With 3 bases clipped from V and 1 base from J, the junction kept 15 bases outside the gene matches. The CDR3 DNA follows: TGCGCCAGCAGCTCGCCGCCGGGACTAGCGCACACATTGAACACCGGGGAGCTGTTTTTT. Residues: CASSSPPGLAHTLNTGELFF. The full variable domain, completed using reference TRBV5-1 and TRBJ2-2, is KAGVTQTPRYLIKTRGQQVTLSCSPISGHRSVSWYQQTPGQGLQFLFEYFSETQRNKGNFPGRFSGRQFSNSRSEMNVSTLELGDSALYLCASSSPPGLAHTLNTGELFFGEGSRLTVL.

The chain has TRBV7-9 and TRBJ2-5, with D possibly being TRBD1 (6 bases). CDR3 length equals 15 residues. V was shortened by 0 bases and J by 5 bases, with 13 bases between the two germline ends. The germline V gene has CDR1 SEHNR and CDR2 FQNEAQ (reference sequence). The CDR3 DNA reads TGTGCCAGCAGCTTAGCAGGCGTCAGGGGCGAGACCCAGTACTTC. This sequence encodes CASSLAGVRGETQYF.

This chain connects TRBV30 to TRBJ2-7, with D unclear. V lost 1 base and J lost 5, with 12 bases in between. Germline values: CDR1 GTSNPN, CDR2 SVGIG (reference sequence). This CDR3 has 13 amino acids. The CDR3 sequence is CAWSGARFHEQYF. CDR3 bases: TGTGCCTGGAGTGGGGCTAGATTCCACGAGCAGTACTTC.

Details on this clone: The identical CDR3 is also encoded by other nucleotide sequences in the sample. The V and J genes are TRBV5-1 and TRBJ2-1; maybe TRBD1 (6 bases). The germline gives CDR1 SGHRS, CDR2 YFSETQ. Trimming removed 5 bases at V and 5 bases at J, with 11 bases between. This CDR3 is built from 13 residues. CDR3 sequence reads: CASSLQGDNEQFF. The CDR3 region has the DNA TGCGCCAGCAGTTTACAGGGAGACAATGAGCAGTTCTTC.

The chain is built from TRBV28 and TRBJ1-6; 8 nucleotides align to TRBD1. This CDR3 region has 14 residues. After removal of 1 base from V and 8 bases from J, the junction contained 1 base not matched to a gene. Germline V lookup: CDR1 MDHEN, CDR2 SYDVKM. The CDR3 is CASSLYRGDSPLHF. CDR3 sequence (DNA): TGTGCCAGCAGTTTATACAGGGGGGATTCACCCCTCCACTTT.